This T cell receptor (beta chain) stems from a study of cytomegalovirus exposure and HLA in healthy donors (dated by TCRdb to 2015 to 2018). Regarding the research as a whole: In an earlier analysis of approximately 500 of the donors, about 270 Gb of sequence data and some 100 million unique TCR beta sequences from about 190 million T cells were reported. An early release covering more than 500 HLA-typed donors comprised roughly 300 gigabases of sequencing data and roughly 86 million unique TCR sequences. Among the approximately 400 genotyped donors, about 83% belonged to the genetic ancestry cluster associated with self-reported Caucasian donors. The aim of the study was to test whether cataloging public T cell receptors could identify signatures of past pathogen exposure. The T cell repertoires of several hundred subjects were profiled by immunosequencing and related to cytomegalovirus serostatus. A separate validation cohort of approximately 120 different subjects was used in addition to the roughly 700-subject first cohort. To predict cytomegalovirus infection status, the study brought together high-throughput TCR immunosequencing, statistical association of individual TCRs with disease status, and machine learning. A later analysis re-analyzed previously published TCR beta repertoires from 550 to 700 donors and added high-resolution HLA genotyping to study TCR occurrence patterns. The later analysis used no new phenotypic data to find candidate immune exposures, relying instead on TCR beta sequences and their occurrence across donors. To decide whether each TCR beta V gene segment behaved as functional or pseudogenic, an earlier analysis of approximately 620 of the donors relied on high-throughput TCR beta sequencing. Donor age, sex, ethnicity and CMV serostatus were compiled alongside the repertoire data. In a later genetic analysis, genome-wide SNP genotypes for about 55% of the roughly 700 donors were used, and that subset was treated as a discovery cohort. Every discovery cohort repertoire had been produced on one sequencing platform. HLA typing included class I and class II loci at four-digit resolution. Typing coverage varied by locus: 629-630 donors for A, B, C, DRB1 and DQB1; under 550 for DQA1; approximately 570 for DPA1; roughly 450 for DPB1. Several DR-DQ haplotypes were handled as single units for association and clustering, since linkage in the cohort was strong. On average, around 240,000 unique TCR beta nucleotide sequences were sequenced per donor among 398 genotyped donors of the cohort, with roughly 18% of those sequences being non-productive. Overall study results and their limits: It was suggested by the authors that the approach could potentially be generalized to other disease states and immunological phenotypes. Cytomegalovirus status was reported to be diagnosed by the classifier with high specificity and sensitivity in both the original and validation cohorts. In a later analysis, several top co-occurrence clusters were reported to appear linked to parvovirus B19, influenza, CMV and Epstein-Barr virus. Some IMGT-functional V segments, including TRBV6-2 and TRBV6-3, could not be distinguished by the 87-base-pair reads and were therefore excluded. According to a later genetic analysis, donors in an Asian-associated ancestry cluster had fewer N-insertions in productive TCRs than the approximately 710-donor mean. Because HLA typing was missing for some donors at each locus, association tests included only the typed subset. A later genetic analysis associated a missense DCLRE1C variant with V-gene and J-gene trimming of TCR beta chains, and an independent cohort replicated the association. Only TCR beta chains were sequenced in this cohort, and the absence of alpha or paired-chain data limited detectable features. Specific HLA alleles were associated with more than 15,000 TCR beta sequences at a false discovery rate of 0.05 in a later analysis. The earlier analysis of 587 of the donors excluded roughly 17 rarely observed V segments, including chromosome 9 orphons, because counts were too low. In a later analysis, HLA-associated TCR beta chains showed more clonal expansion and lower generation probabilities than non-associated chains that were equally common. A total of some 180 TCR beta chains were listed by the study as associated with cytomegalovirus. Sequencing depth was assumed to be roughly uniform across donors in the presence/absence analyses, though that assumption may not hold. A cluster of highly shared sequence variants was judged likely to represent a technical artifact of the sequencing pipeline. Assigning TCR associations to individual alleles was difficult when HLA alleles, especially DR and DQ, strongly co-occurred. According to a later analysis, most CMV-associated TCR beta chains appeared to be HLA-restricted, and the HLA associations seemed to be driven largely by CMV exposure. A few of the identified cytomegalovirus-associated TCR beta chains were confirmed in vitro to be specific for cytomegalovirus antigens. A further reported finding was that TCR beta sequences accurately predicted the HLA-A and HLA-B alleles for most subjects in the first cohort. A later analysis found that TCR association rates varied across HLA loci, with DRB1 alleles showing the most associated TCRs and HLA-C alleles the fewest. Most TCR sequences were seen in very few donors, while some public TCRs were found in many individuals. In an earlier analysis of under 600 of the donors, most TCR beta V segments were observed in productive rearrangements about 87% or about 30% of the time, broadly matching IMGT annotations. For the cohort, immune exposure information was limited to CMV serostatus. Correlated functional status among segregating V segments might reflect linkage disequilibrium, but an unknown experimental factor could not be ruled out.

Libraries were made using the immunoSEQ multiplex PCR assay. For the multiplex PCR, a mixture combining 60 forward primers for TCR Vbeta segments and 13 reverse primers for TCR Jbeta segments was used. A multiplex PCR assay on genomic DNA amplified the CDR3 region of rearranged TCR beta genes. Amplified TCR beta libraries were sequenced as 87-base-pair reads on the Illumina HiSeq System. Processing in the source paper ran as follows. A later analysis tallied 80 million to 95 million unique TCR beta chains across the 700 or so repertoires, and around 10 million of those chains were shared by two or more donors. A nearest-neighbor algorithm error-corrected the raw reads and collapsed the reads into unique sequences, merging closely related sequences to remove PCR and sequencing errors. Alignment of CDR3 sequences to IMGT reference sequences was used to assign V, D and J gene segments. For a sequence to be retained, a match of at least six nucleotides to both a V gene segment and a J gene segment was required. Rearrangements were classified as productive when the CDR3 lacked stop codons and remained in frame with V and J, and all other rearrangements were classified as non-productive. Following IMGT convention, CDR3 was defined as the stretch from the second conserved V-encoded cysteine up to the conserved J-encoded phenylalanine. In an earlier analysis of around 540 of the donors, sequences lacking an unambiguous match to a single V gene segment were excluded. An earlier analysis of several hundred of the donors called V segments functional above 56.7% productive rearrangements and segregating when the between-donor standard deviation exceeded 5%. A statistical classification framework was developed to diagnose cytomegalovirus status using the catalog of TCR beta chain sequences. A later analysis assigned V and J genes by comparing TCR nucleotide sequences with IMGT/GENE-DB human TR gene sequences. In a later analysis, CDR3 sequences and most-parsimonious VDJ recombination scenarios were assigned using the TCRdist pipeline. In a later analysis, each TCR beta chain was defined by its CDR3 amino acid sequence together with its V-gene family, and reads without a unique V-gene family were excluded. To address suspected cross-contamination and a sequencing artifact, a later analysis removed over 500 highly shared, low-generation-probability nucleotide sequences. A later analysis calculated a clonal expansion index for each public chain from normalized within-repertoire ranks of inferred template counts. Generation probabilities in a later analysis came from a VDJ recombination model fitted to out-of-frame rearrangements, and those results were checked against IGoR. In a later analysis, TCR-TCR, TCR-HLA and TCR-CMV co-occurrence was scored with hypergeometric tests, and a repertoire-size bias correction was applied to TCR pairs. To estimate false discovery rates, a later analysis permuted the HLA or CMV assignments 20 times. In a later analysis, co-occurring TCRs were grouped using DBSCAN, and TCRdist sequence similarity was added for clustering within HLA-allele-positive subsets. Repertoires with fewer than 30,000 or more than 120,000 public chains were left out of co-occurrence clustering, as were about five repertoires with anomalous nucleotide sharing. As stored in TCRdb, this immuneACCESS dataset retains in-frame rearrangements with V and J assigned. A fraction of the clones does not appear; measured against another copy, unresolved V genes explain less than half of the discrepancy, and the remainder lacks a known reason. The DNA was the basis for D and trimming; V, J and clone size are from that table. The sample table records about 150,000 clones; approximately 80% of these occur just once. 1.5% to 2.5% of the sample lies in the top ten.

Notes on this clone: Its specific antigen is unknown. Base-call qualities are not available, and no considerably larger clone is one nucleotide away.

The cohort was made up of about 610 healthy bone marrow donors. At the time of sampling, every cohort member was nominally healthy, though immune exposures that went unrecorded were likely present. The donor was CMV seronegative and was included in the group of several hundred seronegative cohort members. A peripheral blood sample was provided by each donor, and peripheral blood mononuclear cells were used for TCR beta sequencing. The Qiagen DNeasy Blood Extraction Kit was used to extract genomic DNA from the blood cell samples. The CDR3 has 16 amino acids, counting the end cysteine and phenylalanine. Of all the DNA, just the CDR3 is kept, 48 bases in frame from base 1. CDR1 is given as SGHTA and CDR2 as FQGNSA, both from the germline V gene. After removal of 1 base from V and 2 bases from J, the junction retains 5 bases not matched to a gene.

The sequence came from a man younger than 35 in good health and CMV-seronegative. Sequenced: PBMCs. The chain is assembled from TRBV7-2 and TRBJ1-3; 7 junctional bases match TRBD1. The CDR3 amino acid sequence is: CASSLEGTDPGNTIYF. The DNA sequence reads TGTGCCAGCAGCTTAGAGGGGACAGATCCTGGAAACACCATATATTTT.